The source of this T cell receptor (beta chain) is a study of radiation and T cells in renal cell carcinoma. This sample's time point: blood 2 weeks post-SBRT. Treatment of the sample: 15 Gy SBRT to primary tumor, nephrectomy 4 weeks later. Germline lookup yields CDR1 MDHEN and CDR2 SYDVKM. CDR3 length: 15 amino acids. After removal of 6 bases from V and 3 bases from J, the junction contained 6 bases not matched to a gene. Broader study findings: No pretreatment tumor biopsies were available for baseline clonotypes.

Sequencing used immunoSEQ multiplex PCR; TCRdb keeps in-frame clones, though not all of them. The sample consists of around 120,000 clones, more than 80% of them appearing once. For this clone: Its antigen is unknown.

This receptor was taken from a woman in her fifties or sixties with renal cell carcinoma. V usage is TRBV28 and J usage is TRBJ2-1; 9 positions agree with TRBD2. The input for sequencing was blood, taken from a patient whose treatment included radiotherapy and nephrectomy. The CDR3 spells CASRQGTSYYNEQFF. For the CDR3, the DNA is TGTGCCAGCAGACAAGGGACTAGCTACTACAATGAGCAGTTCTTC.